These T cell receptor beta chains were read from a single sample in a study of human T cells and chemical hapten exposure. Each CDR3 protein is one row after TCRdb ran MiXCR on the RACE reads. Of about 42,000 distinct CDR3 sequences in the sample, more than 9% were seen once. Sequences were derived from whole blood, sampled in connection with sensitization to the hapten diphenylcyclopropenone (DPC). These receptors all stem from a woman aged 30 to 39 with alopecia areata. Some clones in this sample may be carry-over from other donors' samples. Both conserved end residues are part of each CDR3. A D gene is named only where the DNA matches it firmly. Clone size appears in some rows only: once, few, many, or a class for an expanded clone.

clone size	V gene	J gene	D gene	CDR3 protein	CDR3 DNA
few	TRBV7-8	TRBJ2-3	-	CASSLARYTDTQYF	TGTGCCAGCAGCTTAGCGCGATACACAGATACGCAGTATTTT
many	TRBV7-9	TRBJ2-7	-	CASSFLTGSEEQYF	TGTGCCAGCAGCTTTTTAACCGGGTCGGAGGAGCAGTACTTC
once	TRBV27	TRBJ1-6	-	CASSLGGDSSPLHF	TGTGCCAGCAGTTTAGGTGGGGATAGCTCACCCCTCCACTTT
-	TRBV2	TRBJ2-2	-	CASSEDSWGGELFF	TGTGCCAGCAGTGAGGACTCCTGGGGCGGGGAGCTGTTTTTT
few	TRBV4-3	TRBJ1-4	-	CASSQAVNEKLFF	TGCGCCAGCAGCCAAGCAGTAAATGAAAAACTGTTTTTT
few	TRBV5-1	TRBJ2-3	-	CASSLEHSTDTQYF	TGCGCCAGCAGCTTGGAACACAGCACAGATACGCAGTATTTT
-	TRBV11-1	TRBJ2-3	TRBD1	CASSVDRERDTQYF	TGTGCCAGCAGCGTGGACAGGGAGAGAGATACGCAGTATTTT
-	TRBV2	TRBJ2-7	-	CASGQTRFEQYF	TGTGCCAGCGGCCAAACTAGATTCGAGCAGTACTTC
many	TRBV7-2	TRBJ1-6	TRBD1	CASSLAIGTGTPLSNSPLHF	TGTGCCAGCAGCTTAGCGATCGGGACAGGAACGCCTCTGAGCAATTCACCCCTCCACTTT
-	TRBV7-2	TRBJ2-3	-	CASSSFTDTQYF	TGTGCCAGCAGCAGCTTCACAGATACGCAGTATTTT
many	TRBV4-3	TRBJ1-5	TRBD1	CASSQDRTGGRQPQHF	TGCGCCAGCAGCCAAGATCGCACAGGGGGGAGGCAGCCCCAGCATTTT
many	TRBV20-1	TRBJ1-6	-	CSALRTENSPLHF	TGCAGTGCTCTCAGGACGGAGAATTCACCCCTCCACTTT
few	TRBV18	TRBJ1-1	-	CASSVQGSNTEAFF	TGTGCCAGCTCAGTACAGGGATCGAACACTGAAGCTTTCTTT
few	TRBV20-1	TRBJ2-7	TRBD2	CSARDLASGIYEQYF	TGCAGTGCTAGAGATCTGGCTAGCGGGATCTACGAGCAGTACTTC
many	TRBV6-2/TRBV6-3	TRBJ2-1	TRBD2	CASSLAGISYNEQFF	TGTGCCAGCAGCCTAGCGGGGATCTCCTACAATGAGCAGTTCTTC
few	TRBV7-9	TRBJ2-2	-	CASSNPTGTGELFF	TGTGCCAGCAGCAACCCAACAGGCACCGGGGAGCTGTTTTTT
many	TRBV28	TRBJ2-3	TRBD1	CASSFLGTGGFASDTQYF	TGTGCCAGCAGTTTCTTAGGTACAGGGGGCTTTGCATCAGATACGCAGTATTTT
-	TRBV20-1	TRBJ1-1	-	CSARQTWGAMNTEAFF	TGCAGTGCTAGACAAACCTGGGGAGCAATGAACACTGAAGCTTTCTTT
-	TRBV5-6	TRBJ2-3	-	CASSLELRGRTDTQYF	TGTGCCAGCAGCTTGGAACTCAGGGGTCGCACAGATACGCAGTATTTT
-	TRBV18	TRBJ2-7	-	CASSPGQGMIGQYF	TGTGCCAGCTCACCAGGCCAGGGAATGATAGGGCAGTACTTC
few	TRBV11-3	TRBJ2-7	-	CASSLVYGAGYEQYF	TGTGCCAGCAGCTTAGTTTACGGTGCTGGCTACGAGCAGTACTTC
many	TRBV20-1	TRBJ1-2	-	CSGTENYGYTF	TGCAGTGGGACTGAAAACTATGGCTACACCTTC
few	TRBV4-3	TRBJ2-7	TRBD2	CASSQDPSGGPYEQYF	TGCGCCAGCAGCCAAGATCCTAGCGGGGGCCCCTACGAGCAGTACTTC
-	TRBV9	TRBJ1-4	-	CASSAGGQSGEKLFF	TGTGCCAGCAGCGCGGGGGGCCAATCGGGTGAAAAACTGTTTTTT
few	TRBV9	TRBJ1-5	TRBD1	CASSVGQGESQPQHF	TGTGCCAGCAGCGTCGGACAGGGGGAAAGTCAGCCCCAGCATTTT
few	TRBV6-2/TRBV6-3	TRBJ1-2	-	CASSNPGSRYGYTF	TGTGCCAGCTCGAATCCGGGGTCACGGTATGGCTACACCTTC
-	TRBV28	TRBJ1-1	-	CASSFTLNTEAFF	TGTGCCAGCAGTTTTACGTTGAACACTGAAGCTTTCTTT
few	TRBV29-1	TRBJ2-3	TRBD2	CSVRWAGLAGVTDTQYF	TGCAGCGTCCGATGGGCGGGACTAGCGGGGGTCACAGATACGCAGTATTTT